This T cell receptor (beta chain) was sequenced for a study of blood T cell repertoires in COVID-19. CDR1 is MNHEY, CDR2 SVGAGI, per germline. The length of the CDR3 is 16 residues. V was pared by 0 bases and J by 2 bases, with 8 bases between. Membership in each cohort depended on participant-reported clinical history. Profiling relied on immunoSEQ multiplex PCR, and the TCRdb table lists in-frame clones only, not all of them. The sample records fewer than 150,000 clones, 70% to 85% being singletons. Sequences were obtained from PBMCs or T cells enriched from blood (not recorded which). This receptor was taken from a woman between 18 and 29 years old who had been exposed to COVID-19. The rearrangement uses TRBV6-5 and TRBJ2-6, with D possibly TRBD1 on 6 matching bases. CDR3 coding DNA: TGTGCCAGCAGTTACTCGTGGACAGCTGGGGCCAACGTCCTGACTTTC. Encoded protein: CASSYSWTAGANVLTF.